This T cell receptor (beta chain) was obtained from a study of T-cell memory formation after mild COVID-19. Study as a whole: TCR clustering was largely donor specific. Notes on the study in general: Among contracting clones, CD4+ were mainly CM/EM and CD8+ enriched in EMRA.

TCRalpha and TCRbeta libraries used 5'RACE with constant-segment primers and UMIs. TCRdb analysed the 5' RACE reads with MiXCR anew, one entry per CDR3 protein. The table shows fewer than 70,000 distinct CDR3 sequences, with over 7.5% occurring only once. Points on this clonotype: Its antigen is currently unknown.

Sequences were obtained from PBMCs or a T cell subset sorted from them (not recorded which). This receptor was obtained from a man in his late teens or twenties who had mild COVID-19 (a few samples of this study predate the infection). Cell type and time point are not known.

CDR3 amino acids: CASSVRLNSPLHF. In DNA, the CDR3 is TGTGCCAGCAGCGTGCGACTGAATTCACCCCTCCACTTT. The V and J genes are TRBV9 and TRBJ1-6; D call uncertain. This CDR3 has 13 amino acids. CDR1 is SGDLS and CDR2 is YYNGEE in the germline V gene. V lost 2 bases, J lost 7 bases, and 7 bases lay in between.